This T cell receptor beta chain was recovered during a study of cytomegalovirus exposure and HLA in healthy donors. Findings and caveats of the study: In a later analysis, TCR beta V- and J-gene trimming showed a link to a missense DCLRE1C variant.

Amplification used 60 Vbeta primers and 13 Jbeta primers. TCRdb keeps only in-frame clones here, not all; method: immunoSEQ multiplex PCR. The sample has 150,000 to 200,000 clones, around three quarters seen once; the top ten hold about 4.6%. This clone was seen just once. Its antigen is unknown. Germline V gives CDR1 SQVTM, CDR2 ANQGSEA. The length of the CDR3 is 16 residues. The junction had 4 bases not matched to a gene; V was cut back by 2 bases and J by 0 bases. The study sampled nominally healthy donors, though unrecorded immune exposures were likely. The chain combines TRBV29-1 with TRBJ1-2; 12 bases are shared with TRBD1. The TCR sequence derives from a woman aged 25 to 45 in good health and CMV-seropositive. Source material: PBMCs. The CDR3 loop is CSVEKGTGGANYGYTF. The CDR3 coding sequence is TGCAGCGTTGAAAAGGGGACAGGGGGCGCTAACTATGGCTACACCTTC.